This is a list of T cell receptor beta chains from one sample in a study of blood T cell repertoires in COVID-19. Data came from immunoSEQ multiplex PCR; TCRdb stores just in-frame clones and leaves some out. Of over 150,000 clones listed, 85% to 90% are singletons. Sequencing was performed on peripheral blood. These receptors originate from a man in his fifties or sixties with COVID-19, enrolled during active disease. Both conserved end residues are part of each CDR3. Fields, in order: J gene, CDR3 length, V gene, CDR3 protein.

J: TRBJ1-2
length: 15
V: TRBV27
CDR3: CASRLRQGESNGYTF

J: TRBJ1-2
length: 15
V: TRBV5-8
CDR3: CASSRWGRGGEDYTF

J: TRBJ1-2
length: 14
V: TRBV5-4
CDR3: CASSFYSAFYGYTF

J: TRBJ2-3
length: 13
V: TRBV7-2
CDR3: CASSLGRGDTQYF

J: TRBJ2-7
length: 15
V: TRBV27
CDR3: CASSLSASRGYEQYF

J: TRBJ2-3
length: 16
V: TRBV5-1
CDR3: CASSFLPTGEADTQYF

J: TRBJ1-2
length: 14
V: TRBV7-3
CDR3: CASSPGTGTYGYTF

J: TRBJ2-2
length: 15
V: TRBV18
CDR3: CASSQDRGRAGELFF

J: TRBJ2-2
length: 14
V: TRBV6-6
CDR3: CASRTGGGTGELFF

J: TRBJ1-6
length: 15
V: TRBV7-2
CDR3: CASSLGAMSNSPLHF

J: TRBJ1-1
length: 13
V: TRBV6-5
CDR3: CASTGQGYTEAFF

J: TRBJ2-5
length: 16
V: TRBV18
CDR3: CASSPGLAGVRETQYF

J: TRBJ2-1
length: 14
V: TRBV29-1
CDR3: CSVEDTRHDNEQFF

J: TRBJ1-6
length: 14
V: TRBV19
CDR3: CASSLTGVGSPLHF

J: TRBJ2-7
length: 11
V: TRBV28
CDR3: CASSLRGEQYF

J: TRBJ2-7
length: 15
V: TRBV6-1
CDR3: CASSEAQQGFYEQYF

J: TRBJ2-1
length: 14
V: TRBV6-5
CDR3: CASSRAGTLNEQFF

J: TRBJ2-2
length: 15
V: TRBV13
CDR3: CASRSGREDTGELFF

J: TRBJ2-7
length: 18
V: TRBV2
CDR3: CASSEGIGTSGRGSEQYF

J: TRBJ2-7
length: 15
V: TRBV9
CDR3: CASSVYSGSPYEQYF

J: TRBJ2-1
length: 15
V: TRBV6-1
CDR3: CASSEGLAGSNEQFF

J: TRBJ2-1
length: 16
V: TRBV7-2
CDR3: CASSTHSGRVGNEQFF

J: TRBJ2-2
length: 15
V: TRBV7-3
CDR3: CASSPHEDRPGELFF

J: TRBJ1-5
length: 15
V: TRBV6-5
CDR3: CASSTTGGSNQPQHF

J: TRBJ1-1
length: 15
V: TRBV6-2/TRBV6-3
CDR3: CASSYSQGAGTEAFF

J: TRBJ2-7
length: 18
V: TRBV27
CDR3: CASSLTGLDSAFSYEQYF

J: TRBJ1-2
length: 16
V: TRBV27
CDR3: CASSLTSQGQGNGYTF

J: TRBJ2-1
length: 18
V: TRBV18
CDR3: CASSPDLGGQGHSYEQFF

J: TRBJ1-4
length: 16
V: TRBV19
CDR3: CATGQGAVVTNEKLFF

J: TRBJ1-6
length: 15
V: TRBV4-3
CDR3: CASSQDAGLNSPLHF

J: TRBJ2-2
length: 15
V: TRBV29-1
CDR3: CSVASSSGNTGELFF

J: TRBJ1-1
length: 15
V: TRBV4-3
CDR3: CASSQGALTNTEAFF

J: TRBJ1-3
length: 16
V: TRBV7-8
CDR3: CASSPGQGASGNTIYF

J: TRBJ2-7
length: 15
V: TRBV6-2/TRBV6-3
CDR3: CASSRRQLIPYEQYF

J: TRBJ2-7
length: 13
V: TRBV6-5
CDR3: CASSRDRGYEQYF

J: TRBJ1-1
length: 14
V: TRBV27
CDR3: CASSFFGGETEAFF

J: TRBJ2-7
length: 15
V: TRBV28
CDR3: CASSPRTSDVYEQYF

J: TRBJ2-7
length: 14
V: TRBV7-9
CDR3: CASSLGGLLYEQYF

J: TRBJ1-1
length: 14
V: TRBV19
CDR3: CATRDPGMNTEAFF

J: TRBJ1-6
length: 13
V: TRBV19
CDR3: CASQDIQNSPLHF

J: TRBJ2-3
length: 14
V: TRBV7-3
CDR3: CASSPRTYTDTQYF

J: TRBJ2-3
length: 12
V: TRBV29-1
CDR3: CSVTSGADTQYF

J: TRBJ1-5
length: 13
V: TRBV28
CDR3: CASRGDSLRPQHF

J: TRBJ1-5
length: 14
V: TRBV24-1
CDR3: CATSDWTGNQPQHF

J: TRBJ2-2
length: 17
V: TRBV14
CDR3: CASSLRPGQGSTGELFF